Given below is one T cell receptor beta chain in context. What it recognizes is unknown. The junction shows a germline mismatch at one end, possibly a read error. With the read ending 3 residues before the CDR3 end, the germline J gene is used to fill in that end. Within the sample, other DNA sequences also encode this same CDR3. Germline V gene sequence: CDR1 SSHAT, CDR2 FNYEAQ (reference sequence). The CDR3 runs to 17 residues. Clones were read by immunoSEQ multiplex PCR, and TCRdb kept only the in-frame ones, dropping some. The data show roughly 30,000 clones, and the top ten clones hold around 8%. This entry is derived from a study of T cells in women clearing cervical HPV infection. For the study at large: Controls' single incident HPV16 infection cleared within 12 months without precancer. Study conclusions and caveats: Repertoire richness, not evenness, was significantly elevated in CIN3+ cases versus controls.

The source material was blood buffy coat. V is TRBV7-7 and J is TRBJ1-2; D is possibly TRBD1 (6 bases). This TCR was sampled from a woman aged 18 to 75 with a cervical HPV16 infection that either progressed to CIN3+ or cleared (not recorded which). Incomplete CDR3 DNA: TGTGCCAGCAGCATAATCAACAGGGTTTCCTGGAACTATGGG. It specifies CASSIINRVSWNYG. The entire CDR3 reads CASSIINRVSWNYGYTF.